This TCR beta chain was captured by sequencing in a study of blood T cell repertoires in COVID-19 (dated by TCRdb to about 2020). Looking at the study overall: The collaborator samples originated in the United States, Italy and Spain and spanned the acute and convalescent phases of COVID-19. Nearly every sample came with metadata listing a de-identified subject ID, COVID-19 status, age in years and sex. Subjects who had been exposed to COVID-19, were actively infected with it, or had recovered from it provided the deeply sampled blood TCRbeta repertoires that made up the dataset. The prospective study material was composed of cDNA or gDNA derived from T cells, B-cell-depleted T cells, or PBMCs. Where available, HLA class I and class II types were obtained from metadata supplied by the sample provider rather than from assay-based typing. A freely available public database, intended as a resource for researchers studying the immune response to SARS-CoV-2, is where the repertoires were released. The samples were drawn from two sources: the first 160 participants of the ongoing ImmuneRACE study, and 950 to 1,500 subjects contributed by 6 global collaborators. Study-wide conclusions, independent of this receptor: The quantity of clinical and demographic metadata differed by source and by participant and was supplied without curation.

The CDR3 runs 13 amino acids, cysteine and phenylalanine included. Left in the record is the CDR3 DNA by itself, 39 bases read in frame from the first base. The germline V gene yields SGHAT for CDR1 and FQNNGV for CDR2. Between the V and J ends, shortened by 5 bases and 4 bases respectively, the junction contains 6 bases. Comment on this clone: This receptor's antigen is unknown. Base-call qualities are not available, and no considerably larger clone is one nucleotide away.

Samples from volunteer blood donors who had recovered from COVID-19 were contributed by a second Seattle source. Each collaborating institution followed its own protocols to collect whole blood in K2EDTA tubes. For TCRbeta analysis, collaborators shipped samples as frozen whole blood, isolated PBMCs, or DNA extracted from either of those sample types. TCRbeta CDR3 regions were amplified from genomic DNA by means of the immunoSEQ Assay, a bias-controlled multiplex PCR. On the study's bioinformatics: Nucleated cell counts per sample were estimated from amplification of reference gene primers within the assay. Sequence reads were collapsed and filtered to measure the absolute abundance of every unique TCRbeta CDR3 rearrangement. Productive Simpson clonality was computed per sample as the square root of Simpson's diversity index over productive rearrangements. TCRdb stores this immuneACCESS table with in-frame sequences only. Part of the clones is absent; in the studies checked, under half of the shortfall reflects unresolved V genes, and no reason is known for the rest. For V, J and clone size, that table is used; D and trimming come from the DNA. Across this sample there are roughly 350,000 clones, with about 90% seen only once. The ten largest clonotypes hold approximately 3.5% of the sample.

The receptor comes from a woman in her late teens or twenties who had recovered from COVID-19. The sequence joins TRBV11-2 to TRBJ1-6, with the D gene not clear enough to name. Sequenced sample: peripheral blood. The CDR3 sequence is CASSPQYNSPLHF. The DNA sequence reads TGTGCCAGCAGCCCACAGTATAATTCACCCCTCCACTTT.